The entry that follows covers one T cell receptor (beta chain) sequence. Germline assignment: CDR1 SGHRS and CDR2 YFSETQ. There are 13 residues in the CDR3. With V trimmed by 6 bases and J by 6 bases, 6 bases remained unmatched. Original methodology: By means of reference gene primer amplification, nucleated cell counts were estimated. TCRdb's copy holds only in-frame clones and misses some; the assay was immunoSEQ multiplex PCR. Clone size and the V and J calls come from that table; the DNA yielded D and trimming. The profile shows about 360,000 clones, around 88% of them singletons. This entry belongs to a study of blood T cell repertoires in COVID-19. On the study more broadly: From the United States, Italy and Spain came samples of acute and convalescent COVID-19. The cDNA or gDNA used as material had been derived from T cells, B-cell-depleted T cells, or PBMCs.

V and J are TRBV5-1 and TRBJ1-2; 9 positions agree with TRBD1. Sequencing used peripheral blood. The source of this sequence is a woman in her sixties or seventies with COVID-19, enrolled during active disease. The CDR3 loop reads CASTLGTGNGYTF. CDR3 DNA sequence: TGCGCCAGCACGCTCGGGACAGGGAATGGCTACACCTTC.